This T cell receptor (beta chain) emerged from a study of control samples from healthy donors and cancer patients. This CDR3 has 15 amino acids. TCRdb keeps only in-frame clones here, not all; method: immunoSEQ multiplex PCR. The sample holds 260,000 or so clones, over 70% seen once. The chain links TRBV21-1 to TRBJ2-7; the table's TRBD1 call for D was not verified on the DNA. TRBV21-1 is assigned pseudogene status. The sample taken for sequencing was PBMCs. The origin of this receptor is a woman aged 55 to 70 with lung cancer. The CDR3 bases are TGTGCCAGCAGCAATTTTAGAGACAGGGTCCACGAGCAGTACTTC. Protein product: CASSNFRDRVHEQYF.